This T cell receptor beta chain derives from a study of T cells in Graves' hyperthyroidism and ophthalmopathy. Exclusion criteria comprised uncontrolled infection, other autoimmune disease, pregnancy or lactation. This clonotype was counted at least ten times. Amplification yielded TCR beta CDR3 regions, with RNA transcripts as the source. First-round RT-PCR of the TCR CDR3 relied on the HTBI primer set. MiXCR, applied by TCRdb to the multiplex PCR reads, yields one record per CDR3 protein. The data contain 350,000 to 450,000 distinct CDR3 sequences, around 15% of them seen just once; the ten biggest clones take up 25% to 30%. J was trimmed by 0 bases and V by 8 bases; bases with no gene match: 10. From germline, CDR1 is MDHEN and CDR2 SYDVKM. This CDR3 is 16 amino acids long.

The chain links TRBV28 to TRBJ1-3; 7 bases fit TRBD1. Source material: blood. The receptor was derived from a man in his forties or fifties with Graves' ophthalmopathy. The CDR3 sequence is CASRTPTGNSGNTIYF. CDR3 in DNA: TGTGCCAGCCGTACCCCGACAGGGAACTCTGGAAACACCATATATTTT.